Following are 28 T cell receptor beta chains from one sample sequenced in a study of OX40 agonist ivuxolimab in advanced cancers. Measured with immunoSEQ multiplex PCR; TCRdb has only the in-frame clones, and not every one. Counted here are 85,000 to 100,000 clones, approximately 94% occurring once; the ten biggest clones make up approximately 0.18%. This specimen was CD4+ or CD8+ T cells sorted from blood, taken in a trial of the OX40 agonist ivuxolimab. The origin of the receptors is an adult with an advanced solid tumor such as melanoma, head and neck, liver or kidney cancer.

This clone was detected a few times. This chain uses TRBV6-5 with TRBJ1-3; D call uncertain. Trimming shortened V by 6 bases and J by 0 bases, and 12 bases separated the two germline ends. Germline CDR1 and CDR2: MNHEY and SVGAGI. This CDR3 spans 15 amino acids. CDR3 sequence reads: CASSLEGSSGNTIYF. As DNA, the CDR3 is TGTGCCAGCAGCTTAGAAGGGAGCTCTGGAAACACCATATATTTT.

V usage is TRBV4-1 and J usage is TRBJ1-2, with 8 nucleotides matching TRBD1. V trimming: 0 bases; J trimming: 8 bases; junction bases outside the gene matches: 17. Per germline, CDR1 MGHRA and CDR2 YSYEKL. The length of the CDR3 is 18 residues. CDR3 protein: CASSQEMGLDREGKGYTF. CDR3 nucleotides: TGCGCCAGCAGCCAAGAAATGGGGTTGGACAGGGAAGGGAAGGGCTACACCTTC.

The J gene is TRBJ1-1, the V gene TRBV7-6, with 9 nucleotides matching TRBD1. V gave up 5 bases and J gave up 8 bases; unmatched junction bases: 3. CDR1 is SGHVS and CDR2 is FNYEAQ in the germline V gene. The CDR3 covers 12 residues. CDR3 in amino acids: CASSHDRGEAFF. In nucleotides, the CDR3 is TGTGCCAGCAGCCACGACAGGGGGGAAGCTTTCTTT.

The rearrangement joins TRBV27 to TRBJ2-6, with D possibly being TRBD1 (6 bases). V was trimmed by 3 bases and J by 1 base, leaving 22 bases between them. CDR1 is MNHEY and CDR2 is SMNVEV in the germline V gene (reference sequence). The length of the CDR3 is 20 residues. The CDR3 nucleotides read TGTGCCAGCAGTTTTAGAGCTTTCCCAGGGGATCGATCTGGGGCCAACGTCCTGACTTTC. Amino acid sequence: CASSFRAFPGDRSGANVLTF.

This clone has a single count. The chain couples TRBV19 to TRBJ1-2; TRBD1 matches at 8 bases. Trimming took 3 bases from V and 6 from J; bases not matched to a gene: 12. The CDR3 runs to 16 residues. Germline assignment: CDR1 LNHDA and CDR2 SQIVND (reference sequence). The CDR3 here is CASSILQGAVGNGYTF. Written as DNA, the CDR3 is TGTGCCAGTAGTATCCTCCAGGGGGCGGTTGGCAATGGCTACACCTTC.

The chain uses TRBV5-1 and TRBJ1-6, with TRBD1 matching over 9 bases. CDR1 and CDR2 from the germline V gene are SGHRS and YFSETQ. V shed 3 bases and J 11 bases; nucleotides not matched to a gene: 9. This CDR3 is built from 15 residues. The CDR3 sequence: CASSSSTGGGAPLHF. The CDR3 nucleotides are TGCGCCAGCAGCTCATCAACAGGGGGCGGAGCACCCCTCCACTTT.

The chain joins TRBV5-6 to TRBJ1-2; D might be TRBD1 (5 bases). V was shortened by 4 bases and J by 4 bases, with 17 bases between the two germline ends. CDR1 is SGHDT, CDR2 YYEEEE, per germline. CDR3 length: 15 residues. The CDR3 bases are TGTGCCAGCAGCCCCCCAGGGACCACCTCCTATGGCTACACCTTC. Amino acids: CASSPPGTTSYGYTF.

The rearrangement links TRBV7-2 to TRBJ2-3, with D uncertain. Trimming took off 2 bases at V and 2 bases at J, with 17 bases between the two ends. Germline V CDR1 and CDR2: SGHTA, FQGNSA. This CDR3 is 17 amino acids long. CDR3 sequence: CASSLSYADPPTDTQYF. The CDR3 coding sequence is TGTGCCAGCAGCTTAAGTTATGCGGATCCGCCCACAGATACGCAGTATTTT.

The rearrangement links TRBV7-2 to TRBJ1-1; D gene ambiguous. V was clipped by 0 bases and J by 4 bases, with 6 bases between them. CDR3 size: 13 residues. CDR1 and CDR2 from the germline V gene are SGHTA and FQGNSA. The CDR3 DNA reads as TGTGCCAGCAGCTTAGCGATCAGCACTGAAGCTTTCTTT. Its translation is CASSLAISTEAFF.

The chain combines TRBV18 with TRBJ2-2, with no clear D. The V end was cut by 1 base, the J end by 1 base, with 4 bases between. The CDR3 extends over 14 amino acids. CDR1 is KGHSH, CDR2 LQKENI, per germline. CDR3 DNA: TGTGCCAGCTCACCACGACAGAACACCGGGGAGCTGTTTTTT. Translating it yields CASSPRQNTGELFF.

The chain is built from TRBV28 and TRBJ1-3; D not resolved. The CDR3 has 14 amino acids. Germline CDR1 and CDR2: MDHEN and SYDVKM. Trimming cost V 7 bases and J 0 bases, with 10 bases left between them. This CDR3 is CASTPDTSGNTIYF. DNA for the CDR3: TGTGCCAGCACCCCGGATACCTCTGGAAACACCATATATTTT.

CDR3 nucleotide sequence: TGTGCCAGCAGCCAAGATGCGAGGGGGGGCCCCTACGAGCAGTACTTC. It is translated as CASSQDARGGPYEQYF. The chain employs TRBV4-2 and TRBJ2-7, with a possible D match to TRBD2 (7 bases). The length of the CDR3 is 16 residues. CDR1 LGHNA and CDR2 YNFKEQ come from the germline V gene. The ends were cut back, 0 bases at V and 2 bases at J, with 14 bases in the middle.

The CDR3 is CASSGLVGYGYTF. The CDR3 DNA follows: TGTGCCAGCAGTGGACTGGTTGGCTATGGCTACACCTTC. The V call is TRBV7-9, the J call TRBJ1-2, with no clear D. V lost 6 bases to trimming and J lost 4 bases, with 12 bases between them. The CDR3 covers 13 residues. Germline lookup yields CDR1 SEHNR and CDR2 FQNEAQ (reference sequence).

The chain combines TRBV27 with TRBJ1-2, with TRBD1 matching over 10 bases. The CDR3 is made up of 17 amino acids. Germline CDR1 is MNHEY and CDR2 is SMNVEV (reference sequence). Unmatched junction bases numbered 14, after V lost 5 bases and J lost 5 bases. CDR3 DNA: TGTGCCAGCAGTCCCCTAGGGACAGGGGTTAGGGGGTATGGCTACACCTTC. Protein: CASSPLGTGVRGYGYTF.

The gene calls are TRBV7-2 and TRBJ1-1; 8 bases fit TRBD1. The length of the CDR3 is 14 residues. Germline V gene data show CDR1 as SGHTA and CDR2 as FQGNSA. J lost 10 bases, V lost 5 bases, and 12 bases had no gene match. The CDR3 protein is CASSGVLRGLGAFF. The CDR3 DNA is TGTGCCAGCAGCGGGGTCCTCAGGGGGCTTGGAGCTTTCTTT.

The rearrangement links TRBV10-2 to TRBJ2-5; D is possibly TRBD1 (5 bases). Germline V gene lookup returns CDR1 WSHSY and CDR2 SAAADI. Trimming stripped 5 bases from V and 5 bases from J, with 18 bases between. This CDR3 is 15 amino acids long. Here the CDR3 DNA reads TGCGCCAGCAGTCGGTCCCAGACTTCAGGGGAGACCCAGTACTTC. It is translated as CASSRSQTSGETQYF.

In this sample, this clone turned up once. V usage is TRBV2 and J usage is TRBJ2-3; D remains ambiguous. The CDR3 runs to 11 residues. V gave up 4 bases and J gave up 3 bases, with 2 bases separating them. Per the germline V gene, CDR1 is SNHLY and CDR2 is FYNNEI. The CDR3 coding sequence is TGTGCCAGCAGTGTGACAGATACGCAGTATTTT. It specifies CASSVTDTQYF.

The J gene is TRBJ2-6, the V gene TRBV28, with a weak D call TRBD1 (6 bases). CDR1 MDHEN and CDR2 SYDVKM come from the germline V gene. V gave up 6 bases and J gave up 0 bases, with 9 bases separating them. The CDR3 has 15 residues. The CDR3 DNA reads as TGTGCCAGCAGAGGACAGCTCTCTGGGGCCAACGTCCTGACTTTC. Protein product: CASRGQLSGANVLTF.

V gene TRBV28 combines with J gene TRBJ2-4; D may correspond to TRBD1 or TRBD2 (5 bases each). The germline V gene encodes CDR1 MDHEN and CDR2 SYDVKM. Trimming removed 3 bases at V and 0 bases at J, with 9 bases between. This CDR3 comprises 15 residues. The CDR3 DNA reads TGTGCCAGCAGTTTGAGGGGCCTAGCCAAAAACATTCAGTACTTC. Its protein is CASSLRGLAKNIQYF.

This chain connects TRBV9 to TRBJ1-2; unclear D gene. Germline V CDR1 and CDR2: SGDLS, YYNGEE. V shed 3 bases and J shed 0 bases, with 6 bases lying between them. This CDR3 has 13 residues. CDR3 sequence: CASSDHANYGYTF. Here the CDR3 DNA reads TGTGCCAGCAGCGACCATGCTAACTATGGCTACACCTTC.

This chain uses TRBV10-3 with TRBJ1-1, with D unresolved. CDR1 ENHRY and CDR2 SYGVKD come from the germline V gene. Trimming left V 8 bases short and J 1 base short, with 23 bases between. There are 17 residues in the CDR3. CDR3 sequence reads: CAIARPGMRTPNTEAFF. CDR3 coding DNA: TGTGCCATCGCCCGGCCCGGGATGAGAACACCGAACACTGAAGCTTTCTTT.

This chain connects TRBV6-5 to TRBJ1-3; a weak D match, TRBD1 (5 bases). The V gene lost 0 bases and the J gene lost 6 bases, with 9 bases spanning the gap. This CDR3 spans 14 amino acids. CDR1 and CDR2 (germline): MNHEY, SVGAGI. CDR3 amino acids: CASSYSRGVNTIYF. CDR3 nucleotide sequence: TGTGCCAGCAGTTACTCGAGGGGAGTAAACACCATATATTTT.

The chain has TRBV7-8 and TRBJ2-1; perhaps TRBD2 as D (5 bases). The CDR3 has 17 amino acids. Germline V gene data show CDR1 as SGHVS and CDR2 as FQNEAQ. V shed 4 bases and J shed 0 bases, with 16 bases lying between them. The CDR3 sequence is CASSWRAGRSSYNEQFF. CDR3 coding DNA: TGTGCCAGCAGCTGGCGGGCGGGCCGAAGCTCCTACAATGAGCAGTTCTTC.

This chain links TRBV7-8 with TRBJ2-5, with a possible D match to TRBD1 (6 bases). V lost 5 bases, J lost 8 bases, and 15 bases lay in between. From germline, CDR1 is SGHVS and CDR2 FQNEAQ. This CDR3 contains 13 residues. The CDR3 nucleotides read TGTGCCAGCAGCCCAAACAGGGAAGGTACCCAGTACTTC. It yields the protein CASSPNREGTQYF. Filled out from reference TRBV7-8 and TRBJ2-5, the complete variable domain reads GAGVSQSPRYKVAKRGQDVALRCDPISGHVSLFWYQQALGQGPEFLTYFQNEAQLDKSGLPSDRFFAERPEGSVSTLKIQRTQQEDSAVYLCASSPNREGTQYFGPGTRLLVL.

The chain couples TRBV9 to TRBJ1-2; the match to TRBD1 covers 9 bases. The V gene end was trimmed by 3 bases and the J gene end by 8 bases; junction bases not matched to a gene: 5. The CDR3 covers 13 residues. Germline-derived CDR1 and CDR2 are SGDLS and YYNGEE. CDR3: CASSADRGRGYTF. As DNA, the CDR3 is TGTGCCAGCAGCGCCGACAGGGGGAGGGGCTACACCTTC.

The rearrangement uses TRBV15 and TRBJ2-2, with 7 nucleotides matching TRBD2. Trimming removed 5 bases from V and 0 bases from J; junction bases left unmatched: 3. CDR3 length: 15 residues. The germline gives CDR1 LNHNV, CDR2 YYDKDF (reference sequence). Written as DNA, the CDR3 is TGTGCCACCAGCGGGACTATAACGAACACCGGGGAGCTGTTTTTT. Residues: CATSGTITNTGELFF.

This chain uses TRBV11-2 with TRBJ1-5; D ambiguous. V was trimmed by 4 bases and J by 6 bases, leaving 10 bases between them. The V gene's germline CDR1 is SGHAT and CDR2 FQNNGV. CDR3 length: 13 amino acids. The CDR3 DNA reads TGTGCCAGCAGCTCCCAGGCTGGTCAGCCCCAGCATTTT. Amino acid sequence: CASSSQAGQPQHF.

The V and J genes are TRBV7-8 and TRBJ2-7; D not resolved. Germline V lookup: CDR1 SGHVS, CDR2 FQNEAQ. The CDR3 spans 16 residues. The V gene lost 1 base and the J gene lost 4 bases, with 17 bases spanning the gap. The CDR3 coding sequence is TGTGCCAGCAGCTTAGTGGCCTCCGAGGATGGGTACGAGCAGTACTTC. It yields the protein CASSLVASEDGYEQYF.